This T cell receptor beta chain was captured in a study of Ad26.COV2.S vaccination and SARS-CoV-2 variants. Overall study: Donor got 5x10^10 or 1x10^11 viral particles of Ad26.COV2.S.

TCRdb's copy holds only in-frame clones and misses some; the assay was immunoSEQ multiplex PCR. The sample lists just under 250,000 clones, around 87% occurring once. On this clone itself: Its antigen is unidentified.

As to treatment: 19 received Ad26.COV2.S at low or high dose, single or two shots; 5 received placebo; per-sample allocation not given. After the first vaccine or placebo injection, samples were drawn on day 63. Ad26.COV2.S expressed prefusion-stabilized spike from the original Wuhan strain. General study points: Once vaccination had occurred, spike-specific CD8+ and CD4+ T cell responses reportedly showed substantial breadth. People who got the vaccine or the placebo had similar non-spike TCR breadth.

The sequence was collected from a person between 18 and 65 years old who received the Ad26.COV2.S COVID-19 vaccine or a placebo. Sequenced material: peripheral blood, taken in a trial of Ad26.COV2.S vaccine versus placebo.

CDR3 sequence (DNA): TGTGCCAGCAGCCCCGGTATTGGTGAGCAGTTCTTC. Its translation: CASSPGIGEQFF. This chain connects TRBV7-6 to TRBJ2-1; D remains unclear. The V gene's germline CDR1 is SGHVS and CDR2 FNYEAQ. CDR3 length: 12 residues. V was clipped by 5 bases and J by 9 bases, with 11 bases between them.